This T cell receptor (beta chain) was observed in a study of blood T cell repertoires in COVID-19 (dated by TCRdb to about 2020). A note on the overall study: The collaborator samples originated in the United States, Italy and Spain and spanned the acute and convalescent phases of COVID-19. The prospective study material was composed of cDNA or gDNA derived from T cells, B-cell-depleted T cells, or PBMCs. The dataset comprised deeply sampled blood TCRbeta repertoires from subjects exposed to, actively infected with, or recovered from COVID-19. The repertoires were made available in a free public database intended to serve as a resource for research on the immune response to SARS-CoV-2. Samples came from the ongoing ImmuneRACE study (first 160 participants) plus 1,254 subjects from 6 global collaborators. Nearly every sample came with metadata listing a de-identified subject ID, COVID-19 status, age in years and sex. Where available, HLA class I and class II types were taken from metadata supplied by the sample provider and were not determined by assay-based typing. What the authors observed across the whole study: The quantity of clinical and demographic metadata differed by source and by participant and was supplied without curation.

A word on this clone: The antigen this receptor binds is unknown. No much larger clonotype is one base removed from it; base qualities were not supplied.

Participants in the prospective study were enrolled through a virtual design, were aged about 18 to 90 years, and lived in roughly 24 United States geographic areas. To assign participants to cohorts, the prospective study relied on clinical history that participants themselves reported in a screening survey and a study questionnaire. Recovered participants in ImmuneRACE Cohort 3 were defined by two consecutive negative NP/OP PCR tests, clearance by a healthcare professional, or resolution of symptoms. In the prospective study, whole blood, serum and a nasopharyngeal or oropharyngeal swab were collected from each participant by mobile phlebotomists. Participants in the prospective study had the option to provide additional blood draws and questionnaires over an approximately 2-month period. Prospective study blood samples were shipped either frozen or at room temperature before DNA extraction.

CDR1 is given as MNHEY and CDR2 as SMNVEV, both from the germline V gene (reference sequence). The CDR3 spans 15 residues, from the cysteine through the phenylalanine. Solely the CDR3 DNA is kept, with 45 bases framed from the first base. Here V drops 8 bases and J drops 3 bases, and the junction holds 7 bases not matched to any gene. TCRbeta CDR3 regions were amplified from genomic DNA using the immunoSEQ Assay, a bias-controlled multiplex PCR. The source study handled its data this way. The number of nucleated cells in each sample was estimated from the amplification of reference gene primers within the assay. To quantify the absolute abundance of each unique TCRbeta CDR3 rearrangement, sequence reads were collapsed and filtered. For each sample, productive Simpson clonality was calculated as the square root of Simpson's diversity index over productive rearrangements. This immuneACCESS table, as held by TCRdb, lists in-frame sequences with V and J called but not all clones. Of the missing ones, under half trace to an unresolved V gene in checked studies; the others have no known cause. D and trimming were read from the DNA, whereas the V and J calls and clone size are those reported in that table. Within this sample are approximately 200,000 clones, with 70% to 90% of them counted one time only. The ten largest account for 11% of the sample.

The sample was PBMCs or T cells enriched from blood (not recorded which). The sequence is built from TRBV27 and TRBJ2-2, and TRBD1 matches 9 of the central bases. This clonotype was sampled from a man aged 25-45 years who had recovered from COVID-19. CDR3 protein: CASQTGGLDTGELFF. Read as DNA, the sequence is TGTGCCAGCCAAACAGGGGGCCTAGACACCGGGGAGCTGTTTTTT.